This T cell receptor (beta chain) was found in a study of T-cell reconstitution after alpha-beta-depleted transplantation in children. The V end lost 3 bases, the J end lost 2 bases, and 8 bases lay between the germline ends. CDR3 length: 13 amino acids. CDR1 and CDR2 (germline): SGHVS, FQNEAQ. Unique molecular identifiers tagged the TCRbeta library. MiXCR, run by TCRdb on the PCR reads, gives a single entry per CDR3 protein. The profile shows fewer than 200,000 distinct CDR3 sequences, roughly 7.5% of them singletons. This clonotype was seen ten or more times. The material sequenced was PBMCs from the stem cell graft donor, taken from the stem cell graft. V is TRBV7-8 and J is TRBJ2-7; D is unresolved. The source is a human donor who donated a stem cell graft to a child with Wiskott-Aldrich syndrome. CDR3 sequence: CASSFGRTYEQYF. The CDR3 DNA is TGTGCCAGCAGCTTTGGACGGACCTACGAGCAGTACTTC.